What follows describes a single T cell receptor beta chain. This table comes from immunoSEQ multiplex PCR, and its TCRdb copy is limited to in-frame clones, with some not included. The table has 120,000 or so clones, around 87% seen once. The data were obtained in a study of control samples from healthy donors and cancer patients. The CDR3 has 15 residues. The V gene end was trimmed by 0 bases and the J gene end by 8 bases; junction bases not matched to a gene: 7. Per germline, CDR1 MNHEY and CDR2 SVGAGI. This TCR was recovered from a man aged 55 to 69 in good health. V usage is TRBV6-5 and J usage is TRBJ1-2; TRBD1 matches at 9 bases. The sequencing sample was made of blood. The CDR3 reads CASSYSTGGFGGYTF. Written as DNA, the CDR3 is TGTGCCAGCAGTTACTCGACAGGGGGATTTGGCGGCTACACCTTC.